This TCR beta chain came from a study of shared clonotypes between healthy human individuals. For the study at large: Donors consisted of two women and a few men between 18 and 49.

Splitting of each subset's genomic DNA was done evenly across several immunoSEQ plates. This table comes from immunoSEQ multiplex PCR, and its TCRdb copy is limited to in-frame clones, with some not included. The table lists around 700,000 clones, around 90% of them singletons. Positively selected for CCR7, the CD45RO-negative cells used as naive CD8 cells excluded terminally differentiated effector memory CD45RA+ cells. All the donors were Caucasian adults who lived in Nashville, Tennessee. Study-level findings and limits: An effect of sequencing depth on clonotype sharing among donors was expected.

Germline loops: CDR1 SGHNT, CDR2 YYREEE (reference sequence). The CDR3 is 18 amino acids. With 5 bases clipped from V and 3 bases from J, the junction kept 16 bases outside the gene matches. About this clone itself: What it binds is not known.

The source is a man aged 25-45 years in good health. Sequencing used naive CD8+ T cells sorted from blood. The chain combines TRBV5-4 with TRBJ2-5; 10 bases map to TRBD1. This CDR3 reads CASSPRPTGGAFEETQYF. CDR3 in DNA: TGTGCCAGCAGTCCAAGGCCGACAGGGGGCGCGTTTGAAGAGACCCAGTACTTC.